This paragraph reports one TCR beta chain. What it binds is not known. This sample was included in a study of cytomegalovirus exposure and HLA in healthy donors. Study-wide results and limits: A classifier reportedly called cytomegalovirus status with high sensitivity and specificity.

V was trimmed by 0 bases and J by 5 bases, leaving 10 bases between them. Looked up from germline, CDR1 is MNHEY and CDR2 is SVGAGI. The CDR3 has 14 residues. The method was immunoSEQ multiplex PCR; TCRdb's version includes in-frame clones alone and lacks a portion of them. The table shows 300,000 to 350,000 clones, with over 75% occurring only once. Material: PBMCs. The sequence was obtained from a man aged 25 to 45 in good health and CMV-seronegative. The V gene is TRBV6-5, the J gene TRBJ1-1; D may be TRBD1 (6 bases). This CDR3 is CASSYSRGMTEAFF. CDR3 bases: TGTGCCAGCAGTTACTCCAGGGGTATGACTGAAGCTTTCTTT.